The 20 T cell receptor beta chains below come from one sample, sequenced in a study of cytomegalovirus exposure and HLA in healthy donors. Both 60 Vbeta primers and 13 Jbeta primers went into the PCR. Clones were read by immunoSEQ multiplex PCR, and TCRdb kept only the in-frame ones, dropping some. The sample contains approximately 160,000 clones, approximately 80% of which appear only once. What was sequenced was PBMCs. These receptor sequences come from a woman aged 45-65 years in good health and CMV-seropositive.

This sequence joins TRBV28 and TRBJ2-2; perhaps TRBD2 as D (6 bases). V was cut by 4 bases and J by 2 bases, with 14 bases left in between. This CDR3 spans 16 amino acids. Per germline, CDR1 MDHEN and CDR2 SYDVKM. The CDR3 sequence: CASSYSGGLNTGELFF. CDR3 coding DNA: TGTGCCAGCAGTTACTCTGGGGGACTTAACACCGGGGAGCTGTTTTTT.

The chain recombines TRBV28 with TRBJ2-7; unclear D gene. This CDR3 has 11 residues. V shed 4 bases and J shed 4 bases, with 5 bases lying between them. Germline loops: CDR1 MDHEN, CDR2 SYDVKM. The CDR3 is CASSSFYEQYF. CDR3 DNA: TGTGCCAGCAGTTCCTTTTACGAGCAGTACTTC.

The rearrangement uses TRBV19 and TRBJ2-5, with D possibly TRBD2 on 5 matching bases. The CDR3 is made up of 15 amino acids. Germline loops: CDR1 LNHDA, CDR2 SQIVND (reference sequence). Trimming removed 9 bases from V and 3 bases from J, with 20 bases in between. As DNA, the CDR3 is TGTGCCAGCGGACCGGGATTCACATACAAAGAGACCCAGTACTTC. Translation: CASGPGFTYKETQYF.

The chain carries TRBV7-3 and TRBJ1-3; D is uncertain. The CDR3 is 13 amino acids. V lost 5 bases to trimming and J lost 3 bases, with 8 bases between them. Germline CDR1 reads SGHTA; CDR2 reads FQGTGA. CDR3 bases: TGTGCCAGCAGCCCCCCAGGTGGAAACACCATATATTTT. Residues: CASSPPGGNTIYF.

The gene calls are TRBV5-1 and TRBJ2-3; D not certain. This CDR3 comprises 12 residues. The ends were cut back, 0 bases at V and 6 bases at J, with 5 bases in the middle. Germline loops: CDR1 SGHRS, CDR2 YFSETQ. The CDR3, as DNA: TGCGCCAGCAGCTTGGCCCCGGATACGCAGTATTTT. Translated: CASSLAPDTQYF.

This chain links TRBV19 with TRBJ2-1, with a tentative D call TRBD2 (6 bases). The CDR3 is 12 amino acids. Trimming took off 10 bases at V and 4 bases at J, with 11 bases between the two ends. Germline CDR1 is LNHDA and CDR2 is SQIVND (reference sequence). As DNA, the CDR3 is TGTGCCACGGCCGGGACTTACAATGAGCAGTTCTTC. The encoded protein is CATAGTYNEQFF.

This chain connects TRBV9 to TRBJ2-7; 8 nucleotides match TRBD1. CDR3 size: 16 residues. From germline, CDR1 is SGDLS and CDR2 YYNGEE. V was clipped by 3 bases and J by 5 bases; unmatched bases: 13. Here the CDR3 reads CASSEGRQGPGHEQYF. CDR3 sequence (DNA): TGTGCCAGCAGCGAGGGGCGACAGGGGCCCGGGCACGAGCAGTACTTC.

The chain couples TRBV5-8 to TRBJ1-1; TRBD1 matches 8 bases. This CDR3 spans 15 amino acids. V gave up 4 bases and J gave up 5 bases; unmatched junction bases: 10. CDR1 and CDR2 from the germline V gene are SGHTS and YDEGEE. CDR3 in DNA: TGTGCCAGCAGCCTACGCCGGACAGGGTGGACTGAAGCTTTCTTT. Its protein is CASSLRRTGWTEAFF.

This clone has more than one count but fewer than ten. The CDR3 region is CASRRGTGPYNEQFF. Here the CDR3 DNA reads TGTGCCAGCAGACGAGGGACAGGCCCTTACAATGAGCAGTTCTTC. The V call is TRBV5-6, the J call TRBJ2-1, with 8 bases aligning to TRBD1. V gave up 5 bases and J gave up 4 bases; unmatched junction bases: 8. Germline CDR1 is SGHDT and CDR2 is YYEEEE. CDR3 length: 15 amino acids.

The chain couples TRBV2 to TRBJ2-1; 8 nucleotides align to TRBD2. Germline CDR1 is SNHLY and CDR2 is FYNNEI. With 3 bases clipped from V and 7 bases from J, the junction kept 8 bases outside the gene matches. This CDR3 region has 15 residues. CDR3 sequence reads: CASSDGGLGLNEQFF. In DNA, the CDR3 is TGTGCCAGCAGTGACGGGGGACTAGGATTAAATGAGCAGTTCTTC. The whole variable domain, filled in from reference TRBV2 and TRBJ2-1, reads EPEVTQTPSHQVTQMGQEVILRCVPISNHLYFYWYRQILGQKVEFLVSFYNNEISEKSEIFDDQFSVERPDGSNFTLKIRSTKLEDSAMYFCASSDGGLGLNEQFFGPGTRLTVL.

The rearrangement uses TRBV7-2 and TRBJ2-7; tentative D call: TRBD1 (6 bases). Germline lookup yields CDR1 SGHTA and CDR2 FQGNSA. V was clipped by 1 base and J by 1 base, with 11 bases between them. The CDR3 is 15 amino acids. CDR3 in amino acids: CASSLVGGASYEQYF. Here the CDR3 DNA reads TGTGCCAGCAGCTTAGTTGGGGGCGCATCCTACGAGCAGTACTTC.

This rearrangement joins TRBV10-1 to TRBJ2-7; 9 bases map to TRBD1. CDR1 is WNHNN, CDR2 SYGVQD, per germline (reference sequence). V trimming: 6 bases; J trimming: 9 bases; junction bases outside the gene matches: 6. This CDR3 contains 12 residues. The CDR3 DNA reads TGCGCCAGCAGCGGACAGGGGTCCCGGCAGTACTTC. Its translation: CASSGQGSRQYF.

The chain carries TRBV27 and TRBJ2-1; 8 nucleotides agree with TRBD2. CDR3 length: 16 residues. CDR1 is MNHEY and CDR2 is SMNVEV in the germline V gene (reference sequence). V gave up 4 bases and J gave up 1 base; unmatched junction bases: 6. CDR3 sequence: CASSSFIAGSYNEQFF. The CDR3 bases are TGTGCCAGCAGTTCTTTCATAGCGGGATCCTACAATGAGCAGTTCTTC.

This chain uses TRBV27 with TRBJ1-3, with 7 bases fitting TRBD1. Germline V lookup: CDR1 MNHEY, CDR2 SMNVEV (reference sequence). This CDR3 is built from 15 residues. V was pared by 5 bases and J by 2 bases, with 6 bases of the junction left unmatched. The CDR3 DNA reads as TGTGCCAGCAGTACAGGGACAGAGGCTGGAAACACCATATATTTT. Amino acids: CASSTGTEAGNTIYF.

The chain recombines TRBV28 with TRBJ2-1, with D perhaps TRBD2 (5 bases). The CDR3 length is 14 residues. Deletions cut 6 bases from V and 0 bases from J, with 9 bases between. Germline values: CDR1 MDHEN, CDR2 SYDVKM. CDR3: CASRLRDSYNEQFF. The CDR3 region has the DNA TGTGCCAGCAGACTCCGGGACTCCTACAATGAGCAGTTCTTC.

About this clone itself: Germline and junction disagree at one end, which may indicate a read error. The CDR3 coding sequence is TGTTCCAGCAGCCCCGGGTGGCGCGGGACCCTTTACGAGCAGTACTTC. Protein sequence: CSSSPGWRGTLYEQYF. The chain combines TRBV7-9 with TRBJ2-7, with D maybe TRBD2 (6 bases). The CDR3 consists of 16 residues. The germline gives CDR1 SEHNR, CDR2 FQNEAQ (reference sequence).

CDR3 region: CASSPGTPLNTEAFF. CDR3 in DNA: TGTGCCAGCAGCCCGGGGACACCCTTGAACACTGAAGCTTTCTTT. The chain is built from TRBV5-5 and TRBJ1-1, with D tentatively TRBD1 (6 bases). CDR3 length: 15 amino acids. Germline CDR1 is SGHKS and CDR2 is YYEKEE (reference sequence). Trimming took 4 bases from V and 0 from J, leaving 13 bases between them.

This chain joins TRBV6-6 and TRBJ1-1, with 7 bases matching TRBD1. V was pared by 0 bases and J by 6 bases, with 1 base of the junction left unmatched. CDR1 MNHNY and CDR2 SVGAGI come from the germline V gene (reference sequence). The CDR3 totals 13 residues. CDR3 residues: CASSYSDRSEAFF. The DNA for the CDR3 is TGTGCCAGCAGTTACTCGGACAGGTCTGAAGCTTTCTTT.

The J gene is TRBJ1-2, the V gene TRBV28, with 8 bases fitting TRBD1. CDR3 length: 12 amino acids. Trimming removed 8 bases from V and 5 bases from J; junction bases left unmatched: 4. Germline CDR1 is MDHEN and CDR2 is SYDVKM. The CDR3 DNA reads TGTGCCAGCGATGACAGGGGATATGGCTACACCTTC. This translates into CASDDRGYGYTF.

This clone was found once. The gene calls are TRBV13 and TRBJ1-2; 8 nucleotides match TRBD1. This CDR3 comprises 16 residues. Trimming cost V 5 bases and J 8 bases; bases outside gene matches: 16. CDR1 and CDR2 from the germline V gene are PRHDT and FYEKMQ (reference sequence). CDR3 coding DNA: TGTGCCAGCAGCAGCAACTCGGACAGGGAGGGGTACGGCTACACCTTC. Amino acids: CASSSNSDREGYGYTF. Full variable domain (missing parts from reference TRBV13 and TRBJ1-2): AAGVIQSPRHLIKEKRETATLKCYPIPRHDTVYWYQQGPGQDPQFLISFYEKMQSDKGSIPDRFSAQQFSDYHSELNMSSLELGDSALYFCASSSNSDREGYGYTFGSGTRLTVV.